The 21 T cell receptor beta chains below were found in one sample sequenced in a study of cytomegalovirus exposure and HLA in healthy donors (TCRdb year 2017). The library came from the immunoSEQ multiplex PCR assay. TCRdb took this table from immuneACCESS and kept in-frame rearrangements with V and J called. Such tables lack part of the clones; where checked against another copy, unresolved V genes explain under half of the gap, and the rest is unexplained. This sample holds 260,000 or so clones; less than 95% were observed only once. Just over 3% of the sample goes to the ten largest clones. The specimen was PBMCs. The receptors derive from a woman aged 30 to 39 in good health and CMV-seronegative.

The chain links TRBV29-1 to TRBJ1-4; maybe TRBD1 (5 bases). The CDR3 sequence is 15 residues long. Germline CDR1 is SQVTM and CDR2 is ANQGSEA. V lost 7 bases and J lost 7, with 22 bases in between. The CDR3 coding sequence is TGCAGCGCTGGGGGAGAACAGTCCTTTGTTGAAAAACTGTTTTTT. Protein sequence: CSAGGEQSFVEKLFF. Drawing the rest from reference TRBV29-1 and TRBJ1-4, the complete variable domain is SAVISQKPSRDICQRGTSLTIQCQVDSQVTMMFWYRQQPGQSLTLIATANQGSEATYESGFVIDKFPISRPNLTFSTLTVSNMSPEDSSIYLCSAGGEQSFVEKLFFGSGTQLSVL.

This rearrangement joins TRBV30 to TRBJ2-2; D gene uncertain. The V end lost 0 bases, the J end lost 1 base, and 9 bases lay between the germline ends. Germline CDR1 and CDR2: GTSNPN and SVGIG (reference sequence). The CDR3 runs to 15 residues. CDR3: CAWSVPLENTGELFF. The CDR3 DNA follows: TGTGCCTGGAGTGTACCCCTAGAGAACACCGGGGAGCTGTTTTTT.

The chain couples TRBV6-1 to TRBJ2-7; 9 bases fit TRBD1. CDR3 length equals 15 residues. Germline values: CDR1 MNHNS, CDR2 SASEGT. After removal of 3 bases from V and 1 base from J, the junction contained 4 bases not matched to a gene. The CDR3 nucleotides are TGTGCCAGCAGTGAGGGGACAGGGATTTCCTACGAGCAGTACTTC. This encodes CASSEGTGISYEQYF.

This clone was recorded at least ten times. The rearrangement joins TRBV29-1 to TRBJ2-2; 10 nucleotides agree with TRBD1. After removal of 4 bases from V and 8 bases from J, the junction contained 7 bases not matched to a gene. Germline CDR1 SQVTM, CDR2 ANQGSEA. The CDR3 runs 14 residues. The CDR3 DNA sequence: TGCAGCGTTGCCGGAGGGACAGGGGTGGGGGAGCTGTTTTTT. Translation: CSVAGGTGVGELFF.

The rearrangement uses TRBV4-3 and TRBJ1-2; 8 bases fit TRBD1. Germline CDR1 reads LGHNA; CDR2 reads YSLEER. The ends lost 5 bases at V and 6 bases at J; junction bases unmatched: 11. The CDR3 consists of 15 residues. The CDR3 DNA reads TGCGCCAGCAGCGCAACAATCGGACAGGGTCATGGCTACACCTTC. Amino acid sequence: CASSATIGQGHGYTF.

J is TRBJ2-3 and V is TRBV4-3; 7 nucleotides align to TRBD1. Germline CDR1 and CDR2: LGHNA and YSLEER. Trimming at V came to 5 bases and at J to 2 bases, leaving 7 bases not matched to a gene. CDR3 length: 15 residues. The CDR3 nucleotides read TGCGCCAGCAGCGTGAGGGACAGACCCACAGATACGCAGTATTTT. Translating it yields CASSVRDRPTDTQYF.

The CDR3 coding sequence is TGTGCCAGCAGTTTGGGCCATGGCTACACCTTC. This gives the protein CASSLGHGYTF. The V gene is TRBV28, the J gene TRBJ1-2; no definite D call. The CDR3 totals 11 residues. V dropped 3 bases and J dropped 6 bases, with 5 bases sitting between them. Germline-derived CDR1 and CDR2 are MDHEN and SYDVKM.

Comment on this clone: The germline gene is not matched at one end of the junction; a read error may be the cause. V is TRBV9 and J is TRBJ2-3, with TRBD1 as a possible D gene (6 bases). This CDR3 is built from 15 residues. Germline values: CDR1 SGDLS, CDR2 YYNGEE. CDR3 sequence reads: CASSVVTDSIDTQYF. The CDR3 region has the DNA TGTGCCAGCAGCGTAGTTACGGACAGCATAGATACGCAGTATTTT.

The chain combines TRBV9 with TRBJ2-7; D possibly uses TRBD1 or TRBD2 (5 bases each). Germline V gene lookup returns CDR1 SGDLS and CDR2 YYNGEE. The V end lost 2 bases, the J end lost 2 bases, and 17 bases lay between the germline ends. CDR3 length: 16 residues. The DNA for the CDR3 is TGTGCCAGCAGCGTCCACTTCTCGGGGCCCCCCTACGAGCAGTACTTC. This translates into CASSVHFSGPPYEQYF.

The V and J genes are TRBV7-8 and TRBJ2-5; D is undetermined. V lost 0 bases and J 5 bases, leaving 10 bases between the germline ends. In germline, CDR1 is SGHVS, CDR2 FQNEAQ. This CDR3 is built from 14 residues. The CDR3 reads CASSLARISETQYF. The CDR3 nucleotides are TGTGCCAGCAGCTTAGCTAGGATTTCGGAGACCCAGTACTTC.

This clone appeared once. CDR3 region: CASSVGPSLETDTQYF. The CDR3 DNA sequence: TGTGCCAGCAGCGTTGGCCCCTCGCTAGAAACAGATACGCAGTATTTT. The J gene is TRBJ2-3, the V gene TRBV9; no firm D call. Germline-derived CDR1 and CDR2 are SGDLS and YYNGEE. This CDR3 is 16 amino acids long. V dropped 2 bases and J dropped 3 bases, with 16 bases sitting between them.

This sequence joins TRBV28 and TRBJ2-1, with D unresolved. CDR3 length: 14 residues. Trimming stripped 2 bases from V and 9 bases from J, with 14 bases between. Germline assignment: CDR1 MDHEN and CDR2 SYDVKM. The CDR3 coding sequence is TGTGCCAGCAGTTTACACCAGCTACAAGGTGAGCAGTTCTTC. Translating it yields CASSLHQLQGEQFF.

The chain recombines TRBV5-8 with TRBJ2-1; 9 positions match TRBD1. The V gene end was trimmed by 2 bases and the J gene end by 7 bases; junction bases not matched to a gene: 7. From germline, CDR1 is SGHTS and CDR2 YDEGEE. The CDR3 runs 15 residues. CDR3 loop: CASSLPGQGGNEQFF. The CDR3 bases are TGTGCCAGCAGCTTACCGGGACAGGGAGGGAATGAGCAGTTCTTC.

This clone was observed a single time. The V and J genes are TRBV5-1 and TRBJ2-3; D possibly corresponds to TRBD1 (5 bases). V dropped 0 bases and J dropped 1 base, with 12 bases sitting between them. The CDR3 spans 16 residues. Per germline, CDR1 SGHRS and CDR2 YFSETQ. The CDR3, as DNA: TGCGCCAGCAGCTTGGAAGGGGCGCCGGGCACAGATACGCAGTATTTT. Protein: CASSLEGAPGTDTQYF.

This clone appeared a single time. This chain uses TRBV25-1 with TRBJ2-7; D may be TRBD1 (5 bases). V gave up 1 base and J gave up 3 bases, with 16 bases separating them. CDR1 is MGHDK and CDR2 is SYGVNS in the germline V gene. The CDR3 totals 16 residues. The CDR3 DNA follows: TGTGCCAGCAGTGAATTAAGGATTCAGGGTTACTACGAGCAGTACTTC. Its translation is CASSELRIQGYYEQYF.

The rearrangement links TRBV4-3 to TRBJ2-3; 12 bases are shared with TRBD2. The length of the CDR3 is 16 residues. V gave up 3 bases and J gave up 4 bases; unmatched junction bases: 5. CDR1 and CDR2 (germline): LGHNA, YSLEER. The CDR3 is CASSHRLAGVSDTQYF. CDR3 in DNA: TGCGCCAGCAGCCACCGACTAGCGGGAGTTTCAGATACGCAGTATTTT.

The CDR3 loop reads CSVERATGQKTQYF. The CDR3 DNA reads TGCAGCGTTGAGAGAGCGACAGGGCAGAAGACCCAGTACTTC. This chain uses TRBV29-1 with TRBJ2-5; 7 positions agree with TRBD1. V lost 3 bases and J lost 6; bases outside the gene matches: 10. The CDR3 has 14 residues. Germline-derived CDR1 and CDR2 are SQVTM and ANQGSEA. Complete variable domain (other parts from reference TRBV29-1 and TRBJ2-5): SAVISQKPSRDICQRGTSLTIQCQVDSQVTMMFWYRQQPGQSLTLIATANQGSEATYESGFVIDKFPISRPNLTFSTLTVSNMSPEDSSIYLCSVERATGQKTQYFGPGTRLLVL.

This clone was seen just once. V is TRBV7-9 and J is TRBJ2-5; no definite D call. V gave up 1 base and J gave up 5 bases, with 8 bases separating them. The CDR3 loop spans 13 amino acids. The germline V gene encodes CDR1 SEHNR and CDR2 FQNEAQ (reference sequence). In DNA form, the CDR3 reads TGTGCCAGCAGCTTAGAAAATCACGAGACCCAGTACTTC. It yields the protein CASSLENHETQYF.

This clone was observed a few times. The V and J genes are TRBV28 and TRBJ2-7, with a tentative D call TRBD2 (5 bases). The CDR3 has 14 residues. Germline CDR1 is MDHEN and CDR2 is SYDVKM. The V end was cut by 8 bases, the J end by 0 bases, with 14 bases between. Here the CDR3 DNA reads TGTGCCAGCTGGGGTAGCGCAACCTCCTACGAGCAGTACTTC. It specifies CASWGSATSYEQYF.

This clone turned up a few times. J is TRBJ1-1 and V is TRBV6-1; maybe TRBD1 (6 bases). The CDR3 has 15 residues. Trimming pared 2 bases from V and 5 bases from J, leaving 15 bases between. Germline assignment: CDR1 MNHNS and CDR2 SASEGT. The CDR3 region has the DNA TGTGCCAGCAGTGAACGCAGGGGCGCAGGGACTGAAGCTTTCTTT. It encodes CASSERRGAGTEAFF.

This chain's CDR3 is CASSFLRRGASYEQYF. The CDR3 DNA sequence: TGTGCCAGCAGCTTCCTAAGGAGGGGGGCCTCCTACGAGCAGTACTTC. V gene TRBV11-2 combines with J gene TRBJ2-7; either TRBD1 or TRBD2 may supply D (6 bases each). The germline gives CDR1 SGHAT, CDR2 FQNNGV. Trimming left V 3 bases short and J 0 bases short, with 15 bases between. CDR3 length: 16 residues.